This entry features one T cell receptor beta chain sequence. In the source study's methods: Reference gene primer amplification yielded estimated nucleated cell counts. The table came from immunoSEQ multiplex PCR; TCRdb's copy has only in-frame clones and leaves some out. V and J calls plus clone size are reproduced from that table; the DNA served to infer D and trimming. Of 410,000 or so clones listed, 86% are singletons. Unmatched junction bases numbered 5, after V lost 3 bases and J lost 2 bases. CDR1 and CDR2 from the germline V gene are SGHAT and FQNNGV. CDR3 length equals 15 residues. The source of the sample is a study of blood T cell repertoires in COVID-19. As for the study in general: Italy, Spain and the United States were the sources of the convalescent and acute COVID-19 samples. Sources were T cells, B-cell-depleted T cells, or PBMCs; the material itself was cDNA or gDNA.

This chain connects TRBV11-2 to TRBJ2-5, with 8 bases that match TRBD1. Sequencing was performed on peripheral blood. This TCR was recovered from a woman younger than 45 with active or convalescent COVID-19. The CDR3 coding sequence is TGTGCCAGCAGCTTGTATGGGGACAGGCAAGAGACCCAGTACTTC. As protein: CASSLYGDRQETQYF.